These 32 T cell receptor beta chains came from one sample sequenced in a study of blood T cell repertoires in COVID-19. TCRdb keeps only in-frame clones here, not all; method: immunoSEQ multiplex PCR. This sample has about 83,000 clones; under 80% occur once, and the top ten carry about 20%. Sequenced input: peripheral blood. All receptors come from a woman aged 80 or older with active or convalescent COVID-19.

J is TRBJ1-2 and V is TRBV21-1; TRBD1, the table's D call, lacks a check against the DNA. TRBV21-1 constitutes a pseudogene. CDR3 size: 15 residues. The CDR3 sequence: CASSSARGLRSGYTF. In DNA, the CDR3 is TGTGCCAGCAGCTCCGCGAGGGGGCTTAGGAGTGGCTACACCTTC.

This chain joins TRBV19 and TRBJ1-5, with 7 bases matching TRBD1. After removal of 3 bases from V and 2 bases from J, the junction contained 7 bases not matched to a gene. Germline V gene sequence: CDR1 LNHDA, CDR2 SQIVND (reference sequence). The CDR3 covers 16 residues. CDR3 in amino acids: CASSIGRDRGNQPQHF. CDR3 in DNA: TGTGCCAGTAGTATTGGTAGGGACAGAGGCAATCAGCCCCAGCATTTT.

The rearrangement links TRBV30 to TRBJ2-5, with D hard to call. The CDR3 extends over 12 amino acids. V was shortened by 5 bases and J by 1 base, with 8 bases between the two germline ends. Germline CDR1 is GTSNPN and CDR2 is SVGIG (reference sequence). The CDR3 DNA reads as TGTGCCTGGGAAGGAGTCCAAGAGACCCAGTACTTC. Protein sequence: CAWEGVQETQYF.

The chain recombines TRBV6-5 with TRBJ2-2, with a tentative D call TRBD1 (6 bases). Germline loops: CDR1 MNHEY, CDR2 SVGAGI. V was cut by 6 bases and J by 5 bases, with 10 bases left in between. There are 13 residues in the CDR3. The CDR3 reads CASSKTGTGELFF. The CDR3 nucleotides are TGTGCCAGCAGCAAAACAGGGACCGGGGAGCTGTTTTTT.

The CDR3 reads CASSSPGNYGYTF. CDR3 nucleotide sequence: TGTGCCAGCAGTTCGCCGGGGAACTATGGCTACACCTTC. V gene TRBV6-5 combines with J gene TRBJ1-2; D not certain. The germline gives CDR1 MNHEY, CDR2 SVGAGI. There are 13 residues in the CDR3. V was pared by 4 bases and J by 2 bases, with 8 bases between.

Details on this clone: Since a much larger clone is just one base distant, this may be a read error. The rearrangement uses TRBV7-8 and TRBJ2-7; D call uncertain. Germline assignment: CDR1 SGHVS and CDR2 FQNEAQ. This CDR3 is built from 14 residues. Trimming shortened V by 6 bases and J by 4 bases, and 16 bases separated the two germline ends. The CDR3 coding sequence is TGTGCCAGCAGTCAATGGGCAGGTGGTTACGAGCAGTACTTC. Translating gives CASSQWAGGYEQYF.

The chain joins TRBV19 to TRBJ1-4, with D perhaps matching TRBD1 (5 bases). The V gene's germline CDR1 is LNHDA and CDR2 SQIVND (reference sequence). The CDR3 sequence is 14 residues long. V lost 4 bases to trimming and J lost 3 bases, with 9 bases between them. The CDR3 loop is CASSTRGSNEKLFF. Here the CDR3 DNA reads TGTGCCAGTAGTACCCGGGGGTCTAATGAAAAACTGTTTTTT.

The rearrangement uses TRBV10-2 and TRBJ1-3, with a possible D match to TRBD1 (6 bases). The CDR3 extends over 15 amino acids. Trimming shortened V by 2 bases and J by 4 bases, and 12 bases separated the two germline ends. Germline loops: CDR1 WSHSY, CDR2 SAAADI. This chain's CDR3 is CASSEPGTPGNTIYF. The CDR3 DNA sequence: TGCGCCAGCAGTGAGCCGGGGACACCCGGAAACACCATATATTTT.

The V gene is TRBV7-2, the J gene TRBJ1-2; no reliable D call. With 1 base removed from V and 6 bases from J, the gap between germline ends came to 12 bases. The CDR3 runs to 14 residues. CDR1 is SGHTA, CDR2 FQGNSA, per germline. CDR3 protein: CASSLEARTNGYTF. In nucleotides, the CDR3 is TGTGCCAGCAGCTTAGAGGCCAGAACTAATGGCTACACCTTC.

This chain's CDR3 is CASIHSGASGGREFF. The DNA of the CDR3 is TGTGCCAGCATTCATTCCGGGGCTAGCGGGGGCCGGGAGTTCTTC. V is TRBV28 and J is TRBJ2-1; 10 nucleotides match TRBD2. The CDR3 is 15 amino acids. With 7 bases clipped from V and 14 bases from J, the junction kept 17 bases outside the gene matches. The germline gives CDR1 MDHEN, CDR2 SYDVKM.

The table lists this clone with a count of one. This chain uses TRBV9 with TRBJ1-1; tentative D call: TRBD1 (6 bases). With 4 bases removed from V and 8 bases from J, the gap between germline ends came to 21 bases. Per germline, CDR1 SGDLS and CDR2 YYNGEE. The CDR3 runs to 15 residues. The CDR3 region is CASSRRSGTPFEAFF. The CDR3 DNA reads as TGTGCCAGCAGCAGAAGATCCGGGACACCATTCGAAGCTTTCTTT.

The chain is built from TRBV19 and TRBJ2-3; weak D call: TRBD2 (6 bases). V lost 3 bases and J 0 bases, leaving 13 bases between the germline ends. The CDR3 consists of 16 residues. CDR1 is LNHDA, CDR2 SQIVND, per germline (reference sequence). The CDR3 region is CASSMSPGDSTDTQYF. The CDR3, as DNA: TGTGCCAGTAGTATGTCCCCGGGGGATAGCACAGATACGCAGTATTTT.

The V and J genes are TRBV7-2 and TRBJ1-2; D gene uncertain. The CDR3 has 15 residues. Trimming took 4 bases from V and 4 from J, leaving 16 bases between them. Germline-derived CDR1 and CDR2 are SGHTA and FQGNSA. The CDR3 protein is CASSSPTNSRYGYTF. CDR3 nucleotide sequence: TGTGCCAGCAGCTCCCCGACTAACAGCCGCTATGGCTACACCTTC.

CDR3 nucleotides: TGTGCCAGCAGCACCCAGGGTTGGGGCAATGAGCAGTTCTTC. Translating gives CASSTQGWGNEQFF. The V gene is TRBV21-1, the J gene TRBJ2-1; TRBD1, the table's D call, was not compared with the DNA. TRBV21-1 is classified as a pseudogene. The CDR3 covers 14 residues.

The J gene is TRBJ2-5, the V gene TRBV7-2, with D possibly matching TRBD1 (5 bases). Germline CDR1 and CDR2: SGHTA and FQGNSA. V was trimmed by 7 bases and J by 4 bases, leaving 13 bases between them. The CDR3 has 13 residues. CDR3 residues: CASTWGTGETQYF. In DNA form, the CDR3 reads TGTGCCAGCACCTGGGGTACAGGAGAGACCCAGTACTTC.

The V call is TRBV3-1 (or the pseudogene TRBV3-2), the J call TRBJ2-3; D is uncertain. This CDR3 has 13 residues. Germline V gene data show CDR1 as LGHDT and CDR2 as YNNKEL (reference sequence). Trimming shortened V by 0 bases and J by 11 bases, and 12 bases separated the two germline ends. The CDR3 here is CASSQDRFSGQYF. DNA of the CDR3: TGTGCCAGCAGCCAAGACAGATTCAGTGGGCAGTATTTT.

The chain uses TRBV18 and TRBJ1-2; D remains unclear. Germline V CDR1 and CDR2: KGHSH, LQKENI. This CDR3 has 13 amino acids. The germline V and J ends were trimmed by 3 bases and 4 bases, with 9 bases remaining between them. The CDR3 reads CASSPNTLYGYTF. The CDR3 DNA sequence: TGTGCCAGCTCACCTAACACGCTCTATGGCTACACCTTC.

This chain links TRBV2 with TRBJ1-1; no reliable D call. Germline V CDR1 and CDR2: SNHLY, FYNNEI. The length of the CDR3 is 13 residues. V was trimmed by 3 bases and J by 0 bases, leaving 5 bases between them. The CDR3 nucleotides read TGTGCCAGCAGTGAGCGTGTGAACACTGAAGCTTTCTTT. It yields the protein CASSERVNTEAFF. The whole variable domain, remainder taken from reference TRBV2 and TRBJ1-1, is EPEVTQTPSHQVTQMGQEVILRCVPISNHLYFYWYRQILGQKVEFLVSFYNNEISEKSEIFDDQFSVERPDGSNFTLKIRSTKLEDSAMYFCASSERVNTEAFFGQGTRLTVV.

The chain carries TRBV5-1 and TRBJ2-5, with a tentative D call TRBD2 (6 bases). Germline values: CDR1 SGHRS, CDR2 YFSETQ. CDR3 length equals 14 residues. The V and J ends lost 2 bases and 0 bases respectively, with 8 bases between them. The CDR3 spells CASSLGGNQETQYF. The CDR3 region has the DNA TGCGCCAGCAGCTTAGGAGGGAACCAAGAGACCCAGTACTTC.

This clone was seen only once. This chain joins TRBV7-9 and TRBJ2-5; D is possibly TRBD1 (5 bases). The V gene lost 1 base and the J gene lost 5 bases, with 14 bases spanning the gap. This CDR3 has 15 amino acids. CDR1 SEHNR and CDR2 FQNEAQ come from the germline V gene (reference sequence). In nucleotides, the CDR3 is TGTGCCAGCAGCTTAGAGTCAGGGTCTGGGGAGACCCAGTACTTC. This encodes CASSLESGSGETQYF.

CDR3 coding DNA: TGTGCCAGCAGTTATACAGGGCCAGGACAGCCCCAGCATTTT. It translates to CASSYTGPGQPQHF. V is TRBV6-2 or TRBV6-3 and J is TRBJ1-5; D might be TRBD1 (6 bases). The V gene lost 3 bases and the J gene lost 7 bases, with 13 bases spanning the gap. The CDR3 totals 14 residues. Per germline, CDR1 MNHEY and CDR2 SVGEGT.

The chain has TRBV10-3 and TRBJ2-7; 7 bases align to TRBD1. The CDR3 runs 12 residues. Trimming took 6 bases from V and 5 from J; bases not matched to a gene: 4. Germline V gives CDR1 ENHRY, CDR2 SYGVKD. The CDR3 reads CAISDRENEQYF. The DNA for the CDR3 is TGTGCCATCAGCGACAGGGAGAACGAGCAGTACTTC.

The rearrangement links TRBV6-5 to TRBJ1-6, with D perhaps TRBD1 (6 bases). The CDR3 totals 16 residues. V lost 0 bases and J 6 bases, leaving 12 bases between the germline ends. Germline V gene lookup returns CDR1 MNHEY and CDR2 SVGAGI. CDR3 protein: CASSYSEGDGNSPLHF. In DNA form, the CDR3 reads TGTGCCAGCAGTTACTCCGAGGGGGACGGTAATTCACCCCTCCACTTT.

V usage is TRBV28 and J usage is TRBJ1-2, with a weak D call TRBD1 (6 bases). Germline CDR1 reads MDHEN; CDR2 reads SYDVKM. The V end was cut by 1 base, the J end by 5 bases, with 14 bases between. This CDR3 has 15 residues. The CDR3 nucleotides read TGTGCCAGCAGTTTATCAACAGCCCAGGGGTATGGCTACACCTTC. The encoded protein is CASSLSTAQGYGYTF.

This chain's CDR3 is CASSQGYSLQDLSGNTIYF. In nucleotides, the CDR3 is TGTGCCAGCAGCCAAGGCTACAGTTTACAGGACCTCTCTGGAAACACCATATATTTT. This chain links TRBV3-1 (or the pseudogene TRBV3-2) with TRBJ1-3; tentative D call: TRBD1 (5 bases). Germline V gene lookup returns CDR1 LGHDT and CDR2 YNNKEL (reference sequence). Trimming left V 1 base short and J 0 bases short, with 19 bases between. The CDR3 sequence is 19 residues long.

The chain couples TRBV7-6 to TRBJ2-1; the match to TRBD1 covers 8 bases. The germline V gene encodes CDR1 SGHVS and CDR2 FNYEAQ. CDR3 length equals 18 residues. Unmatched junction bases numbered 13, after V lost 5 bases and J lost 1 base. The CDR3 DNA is TGTGCCAGCAGCACAACAGGGGGGCCGACAGGGTCCTACAATGAGCAGTTCTTC. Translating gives CASSTTGGPTGSYNEQFF.

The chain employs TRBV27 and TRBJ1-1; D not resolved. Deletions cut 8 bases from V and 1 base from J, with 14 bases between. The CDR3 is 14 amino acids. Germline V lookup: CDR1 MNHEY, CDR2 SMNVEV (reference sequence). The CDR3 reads CASLPQVANTEAFF. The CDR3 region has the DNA TGTGCCAGCCTCCCCCAGGTTGCGAACACTGAAGCTTTCTTT.

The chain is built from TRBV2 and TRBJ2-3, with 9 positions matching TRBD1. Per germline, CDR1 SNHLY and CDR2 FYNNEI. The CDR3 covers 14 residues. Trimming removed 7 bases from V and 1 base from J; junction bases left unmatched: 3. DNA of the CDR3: TGTGCCAGCATTTGGGACAGGGGCACAGATACGCAGTATTTT. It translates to CASIWDRGTDTQYF.

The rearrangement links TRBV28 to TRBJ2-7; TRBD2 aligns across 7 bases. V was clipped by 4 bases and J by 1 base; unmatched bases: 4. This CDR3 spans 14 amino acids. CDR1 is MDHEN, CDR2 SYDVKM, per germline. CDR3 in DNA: TGTGCCAGCAGTTCCCTGGGGGGGTCCTACGAGCAGTACTTC. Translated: CASSSLGGSYEQYF.

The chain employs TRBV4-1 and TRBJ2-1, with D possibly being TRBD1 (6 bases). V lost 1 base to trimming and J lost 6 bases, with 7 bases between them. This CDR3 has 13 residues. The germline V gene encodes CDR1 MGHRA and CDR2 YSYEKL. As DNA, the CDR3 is TGCGCCAGCAGCCAAGGCAGGGGCAATGAGCAGTTCTTC. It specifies CASSQGRGNEQFF.

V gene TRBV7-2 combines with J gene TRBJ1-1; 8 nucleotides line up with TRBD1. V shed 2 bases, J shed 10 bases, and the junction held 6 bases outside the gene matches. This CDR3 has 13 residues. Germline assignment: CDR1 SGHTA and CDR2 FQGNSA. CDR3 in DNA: TGTGCCAGCAGCTTATCTGGACAGGGACGAGCTTTCTTT. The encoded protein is CASSLSGQGRAFF.

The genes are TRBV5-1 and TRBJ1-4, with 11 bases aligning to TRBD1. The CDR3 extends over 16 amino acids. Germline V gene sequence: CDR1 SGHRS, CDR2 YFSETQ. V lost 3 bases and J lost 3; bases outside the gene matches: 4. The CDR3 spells CASSSGQGDANEKLFF. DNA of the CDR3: TGCGCCAGCAGCTCGGGACAGGGGGACGCTAATGAAAAACTGTTTTTT.